Listed below are T cell receptor beta chains from one sample, sequenced in a study of shared clonotypes between healthy human individuals. Profiled with immunoSEQ multiplex PCR; TCRdb holds only in-frame clones, not every one. The profile shows 1.6 million or so clones, approximately 98.5% of them singletons. What was sequenced was naive CD4+ T cells sorted from blood. The origin of the receptors is a young man in good health. Both conserved end residues are part of each CDR3.

CASSLTDTQYF,TRBV11-3,TRBJ2-3
CASSTTGTGSGEQYF,TRBV6-5,TRBJ2-7
CASSSDRVPNYGYTF,TRBV4-2,TRBJ1-2
CASSYGLANTGELFF,TRBV7-3,TRBJ2-2
CASTSGGSYNEQFF,TRBV5-4,TRBJ2-1
CASSLGLGRVAPYEQYF,TRBV5-1,TRBJ2-7
CASSDPGQGGYTF,TRBV25-1,TRBJ1-2
CAGRNTGELFF,TRBV7-2,TRBJ2-2
CASSAHLSTDTQYF,TRBV9,TRBJ2-3
CASSLVPPTDTQYF,TRBV5-1,TRBJ2-3
CASSSSDGLGEQYF,TRBV5-4,TRBJ2-7
CASSFNRAETQYF,TRBV5-1,TRBJ2-5
CASSVGGDRGYEQYF,TRBV9,TRBJ2-7
CASTKAGTSGSTYEQYF,TRBV19,TRBJ2-7
CASSLGVNNEQFF,TRBV11-3,TRBJ2-1
CASSTGQGHATNEKLFF,TRBV5-1,TRBJ1-4
CASSELGNTGELFF,TRBV10-1,TRBJ2-2
CASSGRTDRGLGAGLGPYGGYTF,TRBV28,TRBJ1-2
CASSWELNEQFF,TRBV6-6,TRBJ2-1
CASSTGGLAGDYNEQFF,TRBV7-9,TRBJ2-1
CASSLGVGRETQYF,TRBV5-1,TRBJ2-5
CASSQEGAGGPITDTQYF,TRBV4-1,TRBJ2-3
CASSLVAGGSTDTQYF,TRBV11-1,TRBJ2-3
CASSLVGANYGYTF,TRBV28,TRBJ1-2